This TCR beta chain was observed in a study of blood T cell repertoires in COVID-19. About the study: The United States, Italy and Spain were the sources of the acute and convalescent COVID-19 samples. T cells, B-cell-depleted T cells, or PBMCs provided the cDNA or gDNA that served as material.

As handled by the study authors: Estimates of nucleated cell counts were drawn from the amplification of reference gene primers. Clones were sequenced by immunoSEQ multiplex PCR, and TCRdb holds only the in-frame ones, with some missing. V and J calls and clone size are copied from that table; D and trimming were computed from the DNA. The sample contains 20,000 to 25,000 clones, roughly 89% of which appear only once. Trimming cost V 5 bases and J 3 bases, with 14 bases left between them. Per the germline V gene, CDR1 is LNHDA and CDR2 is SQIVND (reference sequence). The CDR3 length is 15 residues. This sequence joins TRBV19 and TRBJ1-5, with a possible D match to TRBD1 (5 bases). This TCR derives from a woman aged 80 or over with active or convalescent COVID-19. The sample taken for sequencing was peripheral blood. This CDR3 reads CASSGAGIVNQPQHF. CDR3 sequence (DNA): TGTGCCAGTAGTGGGGCAGGAATAGTCAATCAGCCCCAGCATTTT.